Below are 10 T cell receptor beta chains sequenced from a single sample in a study of blood T cell repertoires in COVID-19. Produced via immunoSEQ multiplex PCR; TCRdb's table is partial and in-frame only. The table lists roughly 170,000 clones, about 78% of them singletons. Source material: PBMCs or T cells enriched from blood (not recorded which). These receptors were obtained from a woman aged 50 to 60 who had recovered from COVID-19.

The chain couples TRBV6-4 to TRBJ1-6, with 9 bases that match TRBD1. The V segment lost 8 bases and the J segment 9 bases; nucleotides outside the gene matches: 14. The CDR3 length is 16 residues. CDR1 MRHNA and CDR2 SNTAGT come from the germline V gene. The CDR3 DNA sequence: TGTGCCAGCGAGACCCTGGACAGGGGCTCTAGTTCACCCCTCCACTTT. It yields the protein CASETLDRGSSSPLHF.

This rearrangement joins TRBV7-2 to TRBJ2-5; 10 bases map to TRBD2. The length of the CDR3 is 15 residues. V dropped 1 base and J dropped 5; count of bases not matched to a gene: 4. In germline, CDR1 is SGHTA, CDR2 FQGNSA. The CDR3 DNA is TGTGCCAGCAGCTTAGGGAGCGGGAGGGGGGAGACCCAGTACTTC. It specifies CASSLGSGRGETQYF.

The rearrangement uses TRBV10-3 and TRBJ2-1; 7 bases agree with TRBD2. This CDR3 is built from 15 residues. The germline CDR1 and CDR2 sequences are ENHRY and SYGVKD. J lost 3 bases, V lost 0 bases, and 2 bases had no gene match. The CDR3 coding sequence is TGTGCCATCAGTGAGTCGGGGGGGGACTACAATGAGCAGTTCTTC. Translation gives CAISESGGDYNEQFF.

CDR3 bases: TGTGCCAGCAGTCAGGAGGGGGCCACTGAAGCTTTCTTT. Its translation is CASSQEGATEAFF. The rearrangement uses TRBV2 and TRBJ1-1, with TRBD1 matching 7 bases. V lost 5 bases to trimming and J lost 4 bases; unmatched junction nucleotides: 4. Per the germline V gene, CDR1 is SNHLY and CDR2 is FYNNEI. The CDR3 contains 13 residues.

The chain combines TRBV24-1 with TRBJ2-3, with D perhaps matching TRBD1 (5 bases). The CDR3 length is 17 residues. V shed 7 bases and J shed 4 bases, with 23 bases lying between them. CDR1 KGHDR and CDR2 SFDVKD come from the germline V gene. This CDR3 reads CATSGPLGRGWPDTQYF. CDR3 coding DNA: TGTGCCACCAGCGGGCCGCTGGGTAGGGGTTGGCCAGATACGCAGTATTTT.

The chain uses TRBV28 and TRBJ2-3; 9 bases are a match to TRBD2. V trimming: 5 bases; J trimming: 1 base; junction bases outside the gene matches: 7. Germline V CDR1 and CDR2: MDHEN, SYDVKM. The CDR3 is 16 residues long. The DNA for the CDR3 is TGTGCCAGCAGTACCCTCCGGACTAGCGGCACAGATACGCAGTATTTT. Translation: CASSTLRTSGTDTQYF.

This clone was detected a few times. The chain is built from TRBV30 and TRBJ1-4, with 7 nucleotides matching TRBD1. The CDR3 spans 15 residues. CDR1 and CDR2 from the germline V gene are GTSNPN and SVGIG (reference sequence). V trimming: 4 bases; J trimming: 8 bases; junction bases outside the gene matches: 13. Here the CDR3 DNA reads TGTGCCTGGAAACGAGCTAGTGGGGACAGCGAAAAACTGTTTTTT. This codes for CAWKRASGDSEKLFF.

This rearrangement joins TRBV3-1 (or the pseudogene TRBV3-2) to TRBJ1-4; D unresolved. The CDR3 runs 14 residues. V lost 4 bases and J lost 7, with 13 bases in between. Germline CDR1 LGHDT, CDR2 YNNKEL (reference sequence). The CDR3 DNA reads as TGTGCCAGCAGCCCGACTTCGTTCTCTGAAAAACTGTTTTTT. Its translation: CASSPTSFSEKLFF.

The chain is built from TRBV6-5 and TRBJ2-5; 7 bases fit TRBD1. J was trimmed by 2 bases and V by 6 bases; bases with no gene match: 3. CDR1 and CDR2 from the germline V gene are MNHEY and SVGAGI. The CDR3 spans 13 residues. The CDR3 region has the DNA TGTGCCAGCAGCCTGGACAGGCAAGAGACCCAGTACTTC. This encodes CASSLDRQETQYF.

This clone was found a few times. The chain has TRBV5-1 and TRBJ1-5, with 7 bases matching TRBD1. Germline trimming cut 4 bases from V and 4 bases from J; bases unmatched to any gene: 8. CDR3 length: 15 residues. Germline assignment: CDR1 SGHRS and CDR2 YFSETQ. CDR3 region: CASSPAGDRNQPQHF. The CDR3 coding sequence is TGCGCCAGCAGCCCAGCCGGGGACAGAAATCAGCCCCAGCATTTT.